These 14 T cell receptor beta chains came from one sample sequenced in a study of technical replicates of blood from a few donors. Assay: immunoSEQ multiplex PCR; the TCRdb copy retains only in-frame clones and omits some. The data show 50,000 to 70,000 clones, 90% to 95% seen once. Sequenced: PBMCs. The source is a human donor in good health. Some clones in this sample may be carry-over from other donors' samples.

This chain uses TRBV19 with TRBJ2-1, with 7 bases aligning to TRBD2. From germline, CDR1 is LNHDA and CDR2 SQIVND (reference sequence). CDR3 length equals 15 residues. J gave up 5 bases and V 3 bases, and 7 bases lay outside the gene matches. The CDR3 nucleotides are TGTGCCAGTAGTATGACAGCGGGAAACAACAATGAGCAGTTCTTC. This encodes CASSMTAGNNNEQFF. Filled out from reference TRBV19 and TRBJ2-1, the complete variable domain reads DGGITQSPKYLFRKEGQNVTLSCEQNLNHDAMYWYRQDPGQGLRLIYYSQIVNDFQKGDIAEGYSVSREKKESFPLTVTSAQKNPTAFYLCASSMTAGNNNEQFFGPGTRLTVL.

The rearrangement links TRBV27 to TRBJ2-5, with TRBD1 matching over 7 bases. V dropped 6 bases and J dropped 5; count of bases not matched to a gene: 12. Per the germline V gene, CDR1 is MNHEY and CDR2 is SMNVEV (reference sequence). CDR3 length: 15 amino acids. CDR3 nucleotide sequence: TGTGCCAGCAGCCACTGGGACAGATTTTGGGAGACCCAGTACTTC. Translation gives CASSHWDRFWETQYF.

The chain couples TRBV7-8 to TRBJ1-6; D gene unclear. CDR1 and CDR2 (germline): SGHVS, FQNEAQ. This CDR3 has 15 amino acids. V was cut by 1 base and J by 10 bases, with 14 bases left in between. CDR3 bases: TGTGCCAGCAGCTTAGTCGGGTTCAGAGACTCACCCCTCCACTTT. Encoded protein: CASSLVGFRDSPLHF.

The chain combines TRBV5-4 with TRBJ2-7, with 10 bases lining up with TRBD2. Germline values: CDR1 SGHNT, CDR2 YYREEE (reference sequence). The CDR3 contains 16 residues. The V and J ends lost 3 bases and 0 bases, in that order; junction bases with no gene match: 6. CDR3 amino acids: CASSWPLAGDSYEQYF. CDR3 bases: TGTGCCAGCAGCTGGCCCCTAGCGGGAGACTCCTACGAGCAGTACTTC.

This clone was observed a single time. The V and J genes are TRBV5-1 and TRBJ1-5, with D unresolved. This CDR3 region has 15 residues. The ends were cut back, 0 bases at V and 4 bases at J, with 11 bases in the middle. Germline CDR1 reads SGHRS; CDR2 reads YFSETQ. The CDR3 reads CASSLDSSGNQPQHF. CDR3 nucleotides: TGCGCCAGCAGCTTGGATAGTTCGGGAAATCAGCCCCAGCATTTT.

The chain is built from TRBV23-1 and TRBJ1-4, with D possibly TRBD1 on 5 matching bases. TRBV23-1 is designated an ORF whose function remains uncertain. The CDR3 sequence is 13 residues long. Trimming removed 11 bases at V and 6 bases at J, with 16 bases between. The CDR3 coding sequence is TGCGCCCGCCTGCCGGGGGTCGATGAAAAACTGTTTTTT. The encoded protein is CARLPGVDEKLFF.

This chain links TRBV7-3 with TRBJ2-2; 8 bases line up with TRBD2. With V trimmed by 5 bases and J by 8 bases, 10 bases remained unmatched. The CDR3 consists of 15 residues. Germline V gives CDR1 SGHTA, CDR2 FQGTGA. The CDR3 protein is CASSPLTGGRGELFF. The CDR3 DNA reads TGTGCCAGCAGCCCCCTGACAGGCGGGAGGGGGGAGCTGTTTTTT.

The chain links TRBV4-1 to TRBJ1-2; unclear D gene. V dropped 3 bases and J dropped 0 bases, with 20 bases sitting between them. This CDR3 has 18 amino acids. CDR1 MGHRA and CDR2 YSYEKL come from the germline V gene. In DNA, the CDR3 is TGCGCCAGCAGCCAGATTCCCCGTTTAAGCGGTACTAACTATGGCTACACCTTC. Residues: CASSQIPRLSGTNYGYTF.

A single count supports this clone. This rearrangement joins TRBV4-3 to TRBJ1-2, with D maybe TRBD1 (5 bases). The CDR3 has 15 amino acids. Germline CDR1 LGHNA, CDR2 YSLEER. Trimming took off 0 bases at V and 6 bases at J, with 14 bases between the two ends. The CDR3 sequence: CASSQDTGRVDGYTF. As DNA, the CDR3 is TGCGCCAGCAGCCAAGATACGGGCAGGGTGGATGGCTACACCTTC.

V usage is TRBV7-2 and J usage is TRBJ1-2; D may be TRBD1 (5 bases). The CDR3 extends over 13 amino acids. V gave up 8 bases and J gave up 2 bases, with 12 bases separating them. CDR1 is SGHTA and CDR2 is FQGNSA in the germline V gene. CDR3 nucleotide sequence: TGTGCCAGCTACGAACAGGTCAACTATGGCTACACCTTC. It yields the protein CASYEQVNYGYTF.

The chain combines TRBV4-1 with TRBJ1-5; D call uncertain. The germline gives CDR1 MGHRA, CDR2 YSYEKL. Between the trimmed V and J ends, which lost 1 base and 2 bases, there was a span of 9 bases. CDR3 size: 15 residues. CDR3 amino acids: CASSQGVGGNQPQHF. CDR3 bases: TGCGCCAGCAGCCAAGGGGTCGGAGGCAATCAGCCCCAGCATTTT.

This clone came up once. The chain has TRBV7-2 and TRBJ2-7; 11 positions agree with TRBD2. This CDR3 is 16 amino acids long. V was pared by 5 bases and J by 3 bases, with 9 bases of the junction left unmatched. Germline CDR1 SGHTA, CDR2 FQGNSA. CDR3: CASSPWTSGQRYEQYF. The CDR3 nucleotides are TGTGCCAGCAGCCCTTGGACTAGCGGGCAACGCTACGAGCAGTACTTC.

This clone was detected once. The chain employs TRBV4-2 and TRBJ2-3, with TRBD2 matching 8 bases. The V and J ends lost 4 bases and 2 bases, in that order; junction bases with no gene match: 5. This CDR3 has 15 residues. Germline V lookup: CDR1 LGHNA, CDR2 YNFKEQ. DNA of the CDR3: TGTGCCAGCAGCCTTAGCGGGGACAACACAGATACGCAGTATTTT. As protein: CASSLSGDNTDTQYF.

This chain connects TRBV29-1 to TRBJ2-5; 8 bases map to TRBD2. This CDR3 has 13 residues. The V gene's germline CDR1 is SQVTM and CDR2 ANQGSEA. The junction had 3 bases not matched to a gene; V was cut back by 1 base and J by 5 bases. The CDR3 here is CSVEGLASETQYF. CDR3 in DNA: TGCAGCGTTGAAGGACTAGCGAGTGAGACCCAGTACTTC.